This passage covers 2 T cell receptor beta chains from one sample sequenced in a study of T cells after yellow fever vaccination (dated by TCRdb to between 2018 and 2020). The method behind the library was 5' RACE. Sequencing was performed on an Illumina NovaSeq 6000. The public reads were reprocessed in TCRdb via fastp at Q25 and MiXCR, keeping in-frame beta chains. Each record represents a unique CDR3 protein, reported with the most common genes and DNA among its rows. The sample yields 340,000 or so distinct CDR3 sequences; about an eighth were counted once. Of the sample, around 3% is held by the ten largest clones. The sample's treatment or condition, from its label and the paper: live attenuated yellow fever vaccine strain. This specimen consisted of CD4+ T cells sorted from PBMCs, obtained 15 days after the yellow fever booster vaccination. The receptors come from a man younger than 35 who received the YFV17D yellow fever vaccine.

The J gene is TRBJ1-5, the V gene TRBV10-1; D may be TRBD1 (5 bases). Germline V gives CDR1 WNHNN, CDR2 SYGVQD (reference sequence). Trimming took off 0 bases at V and 2 bases at J, with 14 bases between the two ends. CDR3 size: 17 residues. The CDR3 coding sequence is TGCGCCAGCAGTGAGTCGATGGGCGGGGCCCGCAATCAGCCCCAGCATTTT. It translates to CASSESMGGARNQPQHF.

V gene TRBV6-2 or TRBV6-3 combines with J gene TRBJ2-7, with unresolved D. The germline V gene has CDR1 MNHEY and CDR2 SVGEGT. The CDR3 is made up of 14 amino acids. Trimming took 6 bases from V and 0 from J, leaving 12 bases between them. The CDR3 DNA follows: TGTGCCAGCAGCCGGCGGAGAGGCTCCTACGAGCAGTACTTC. Its translation: CASSRRRGSYEQYF.